This TCR beta chain came from a study of OX40 agonist ivuxolimab in advanced cancers. Findings and caveats of the study: Blood T cells, both CD4+ and CD8+, expanded clonally by week 6 at 0.1 to 3.0 mg/kg.

Per germline, CDR1 MNHEY and CDR2 SVGAGI. There are 13 residues in the CDR3. The V gene lost 0 bases and the J gene lost 9 bases, with 9 bases spanning the gap. Collection of blood occurred at baseline, at cycle 4 day 1, and at cycle 7 day 1. With respect to this clone: Its antigen is undetermined.

Using immunoSEQ multiplex PCR, the repertoire was profiled, and TCRdb retains in-frame clones only, with some absent. The data hold some 70,000 clones, with 75% to 85% observed a single time. Sequencing used CD4+ or CD8+ T cells sorted from blood, obtained in a trial of the OX40 agonist ivuxolimab. The sequence derives from an adult with an advanced solid tumor such as melanoma, head and neck, liver or kidney cancer. V and J are TRBV6-5 and TRBJ2-1, with D uncertain. Here the CDR3 DNA reads TGTGCCAGCAGTTACTCGATCGTAGGTGAGCAGTTCTTC. Protein product: CASSYSIVGEQFF.